This T cell receptor beta chain was identified during a study of cytomegalovirus exposure and HLA in healthy donors. This clone turned up a few times. Use of 60 Vbeta and 13 Jbeta primers characterized the PCR. Method: immunoSEQ multiplex PCR; TCRdb's copy keeps in-frame clones and lacks some. The profile shows nearly 110,000 clones, 77% of them singletons. Sample: PBMCs. The source of this sequence is a male donor in good health and CMV-seronegative.

In DNA, the CDR3 is TGCGCCAGCAGCTTAGGGGTCGACAACGGGGAGCTGTTTTTT. Translating gives CASSLGVDNGELFF. This rearrangement joins TRBV5-1 to TRBJ2-2; D is perhaps TRBD1 (5 bases). The V gene lost 2 bases and the J gene lost 7 bases, with 12 bases spanning the gap. The CDR3 length is 14 residues. The germline V gene has CDR1 SGHRS and CDR2 YFSETQ.